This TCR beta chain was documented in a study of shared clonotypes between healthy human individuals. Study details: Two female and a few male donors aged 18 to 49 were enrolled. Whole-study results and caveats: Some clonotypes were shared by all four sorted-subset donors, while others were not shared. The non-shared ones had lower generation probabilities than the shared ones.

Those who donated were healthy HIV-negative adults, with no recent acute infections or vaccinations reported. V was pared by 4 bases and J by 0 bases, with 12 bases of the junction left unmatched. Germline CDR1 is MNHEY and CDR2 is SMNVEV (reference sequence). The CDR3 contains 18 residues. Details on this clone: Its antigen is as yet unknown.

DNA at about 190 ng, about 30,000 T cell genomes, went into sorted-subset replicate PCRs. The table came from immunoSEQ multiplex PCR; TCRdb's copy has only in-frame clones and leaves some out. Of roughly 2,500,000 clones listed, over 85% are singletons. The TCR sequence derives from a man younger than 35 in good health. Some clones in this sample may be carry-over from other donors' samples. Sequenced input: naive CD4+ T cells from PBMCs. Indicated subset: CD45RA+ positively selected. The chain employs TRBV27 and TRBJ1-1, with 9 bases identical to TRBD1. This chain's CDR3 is CASSYSGTGWGMNTEAFF. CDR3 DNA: TGTGCCAGCAGTTATTCCGGGACAGGGTGGGGAATGAACACTGAAGCTTTCTTT.